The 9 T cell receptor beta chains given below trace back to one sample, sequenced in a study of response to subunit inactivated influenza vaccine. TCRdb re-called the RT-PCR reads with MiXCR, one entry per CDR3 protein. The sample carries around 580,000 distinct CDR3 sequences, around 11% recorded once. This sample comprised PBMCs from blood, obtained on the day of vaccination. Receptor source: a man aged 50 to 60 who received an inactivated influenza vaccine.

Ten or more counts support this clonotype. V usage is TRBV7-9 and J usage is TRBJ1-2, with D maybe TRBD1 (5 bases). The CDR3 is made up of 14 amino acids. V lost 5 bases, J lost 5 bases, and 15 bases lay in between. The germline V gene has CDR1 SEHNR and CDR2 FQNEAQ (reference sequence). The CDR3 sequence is CASSKHGGAYGYTF. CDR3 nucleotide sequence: TGTGCCAGCAGCAAACACGGGGGAGCGTATGGCTACACCTTC.

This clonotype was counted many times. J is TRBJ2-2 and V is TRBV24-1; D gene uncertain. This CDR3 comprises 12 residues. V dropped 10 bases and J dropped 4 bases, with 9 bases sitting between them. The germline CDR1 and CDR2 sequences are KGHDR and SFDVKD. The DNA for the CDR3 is TGTGCCACTAGAAGGTCCACCGGGGAGCTGTTTTTT. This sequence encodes CATRRSTGELFF.

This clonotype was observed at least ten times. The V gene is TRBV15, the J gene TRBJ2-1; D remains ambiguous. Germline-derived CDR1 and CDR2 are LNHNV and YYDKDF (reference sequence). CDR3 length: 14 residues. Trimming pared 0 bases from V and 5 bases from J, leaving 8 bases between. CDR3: CATSREPDNNEQFF. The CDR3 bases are TGTGCCACCAGCAGAGAGCCCGACAACAATGAGCAGTTCTTC.

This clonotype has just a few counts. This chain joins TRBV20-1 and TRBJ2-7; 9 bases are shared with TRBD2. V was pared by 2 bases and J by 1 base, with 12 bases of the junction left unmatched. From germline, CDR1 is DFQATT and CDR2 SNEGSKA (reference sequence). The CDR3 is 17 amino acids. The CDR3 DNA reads TGCAGTGCTAGACGCAGGGCGGGGGGGCCTCGATCCTACGAGCAGTACTTC. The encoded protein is CSARRRAGGPRSYEQYF.

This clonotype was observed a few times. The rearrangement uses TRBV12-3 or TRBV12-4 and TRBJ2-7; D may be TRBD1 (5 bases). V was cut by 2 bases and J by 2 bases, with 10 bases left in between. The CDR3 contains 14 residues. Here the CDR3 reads CASSLRLGAYEQYF. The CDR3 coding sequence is TGTGCCAGCAGTTTAAGGTTAGGGGCCTACGAGCAGTACTTC.

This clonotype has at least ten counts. The CDR3 spells CASSPLGGSHLADTQYF. The CDR3 nucleotides are TGTGCCAGCAGTCCACTGGGGGGTTCCCATCTAGCAGATACGCAGTATTTT. The chain recombines TRBV12-3 or TRBV12-4 with TRBJ2-3, with D possibly matching TRBD2 (6 bases). The CDR3 spans 17 residues. Trimming took off 5 bases at V and 4 bases at J, with 22 bases between the two ends.

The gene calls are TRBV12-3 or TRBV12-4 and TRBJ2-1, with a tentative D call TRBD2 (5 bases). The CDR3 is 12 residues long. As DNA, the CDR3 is TGTGGGTCGGGGATCTCCTACAATGAGCAGTTCTTC. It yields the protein CGSGISYNEQFF.

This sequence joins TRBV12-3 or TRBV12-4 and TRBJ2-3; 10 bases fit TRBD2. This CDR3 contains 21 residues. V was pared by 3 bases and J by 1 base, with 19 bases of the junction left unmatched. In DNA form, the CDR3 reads TGTGCCAGCAGTTTTTCTTACATTGGAGCTAGCGGGAGCCCCCGCACAGATACGCAGTATTTT. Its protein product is CASSFSYIGASGSPRTDTQYF.

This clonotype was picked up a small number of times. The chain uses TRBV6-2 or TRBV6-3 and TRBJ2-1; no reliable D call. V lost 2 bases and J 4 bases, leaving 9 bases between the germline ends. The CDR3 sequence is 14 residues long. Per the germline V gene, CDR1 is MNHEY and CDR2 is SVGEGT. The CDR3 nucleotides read TGTGCCAGCAGTTACGTGGATCATTACAATGAGCAGTTCTTC. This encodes CASSYVDHYNEQFF.